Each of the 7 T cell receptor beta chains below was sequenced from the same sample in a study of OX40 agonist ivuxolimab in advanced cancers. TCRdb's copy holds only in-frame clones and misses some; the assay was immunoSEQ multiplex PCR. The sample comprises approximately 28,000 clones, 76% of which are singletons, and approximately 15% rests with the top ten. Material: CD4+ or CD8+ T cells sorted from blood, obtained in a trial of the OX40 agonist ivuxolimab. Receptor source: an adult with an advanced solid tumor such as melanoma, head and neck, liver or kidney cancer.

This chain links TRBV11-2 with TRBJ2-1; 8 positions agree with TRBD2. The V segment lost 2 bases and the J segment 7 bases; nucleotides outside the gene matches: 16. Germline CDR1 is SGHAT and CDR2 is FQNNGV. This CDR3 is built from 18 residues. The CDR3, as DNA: TGTGCCAGCAGCTTACCGACGGGGGGGCTCCCCCCCGGTAATGAGCAGTTCTTC. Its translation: CASSLPTGGLPPGNEQFF. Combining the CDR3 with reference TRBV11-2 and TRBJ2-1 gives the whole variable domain EAGVAQSPRYKIIEKRQSVAFWCNPISGHATLYWYQQILGQGPKLLIQFQNNGVVDDSQLPKDRFSAERLKGVDSTLKIQPAKLEDSAVYLCASSLPTGGLPPGNEQFFGPGTRLTVL.

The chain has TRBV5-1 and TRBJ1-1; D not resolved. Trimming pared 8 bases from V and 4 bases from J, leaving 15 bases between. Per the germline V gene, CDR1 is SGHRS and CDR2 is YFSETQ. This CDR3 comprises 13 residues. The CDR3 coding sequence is TGCGCCAGTCAGAGGGTGGTTGGCACTGAAGCTTTCTTT. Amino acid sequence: CASQRVVGTEAFF.

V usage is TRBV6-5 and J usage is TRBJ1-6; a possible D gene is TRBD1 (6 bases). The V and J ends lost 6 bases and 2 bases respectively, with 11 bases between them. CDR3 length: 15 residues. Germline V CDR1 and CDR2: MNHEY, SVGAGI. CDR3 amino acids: CASRRRGTYNSPLHF. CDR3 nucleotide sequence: TGTGCCAGCAGACGCAGGGGAACCTATAATTCACCCCTCCACTTT.

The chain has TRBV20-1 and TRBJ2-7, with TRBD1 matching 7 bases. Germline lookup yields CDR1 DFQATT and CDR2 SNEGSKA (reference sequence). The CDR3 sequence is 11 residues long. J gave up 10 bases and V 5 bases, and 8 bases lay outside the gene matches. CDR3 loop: CSARQGRSQYF. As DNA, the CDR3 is TGCAGTGCTCGACAGGGAAGATCCCAGTACTTC.

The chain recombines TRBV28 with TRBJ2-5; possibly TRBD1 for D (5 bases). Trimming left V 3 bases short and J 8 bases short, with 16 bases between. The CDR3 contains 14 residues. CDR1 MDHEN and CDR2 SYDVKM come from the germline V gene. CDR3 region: CASSLVDSKRTQYF. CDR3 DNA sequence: TGTGCCAGCAGTTTGGTCGACAGCAAGAGAACCCAGTACTTC.

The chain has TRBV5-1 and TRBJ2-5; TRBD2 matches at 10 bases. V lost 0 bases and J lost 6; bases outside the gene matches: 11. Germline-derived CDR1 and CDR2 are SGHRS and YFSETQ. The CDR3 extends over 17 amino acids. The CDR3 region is CASSLAPAGGPLKTQYF. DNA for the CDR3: TGCGCCAGCAGCTTGGCCCCAGCGGGGGGGCCATTGAAGACCCAGTACTTC.

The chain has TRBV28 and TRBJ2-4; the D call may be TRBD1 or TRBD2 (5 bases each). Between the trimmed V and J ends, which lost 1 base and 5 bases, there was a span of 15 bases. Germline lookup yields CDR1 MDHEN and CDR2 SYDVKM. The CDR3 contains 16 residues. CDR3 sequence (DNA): TGTGCCAGCAGTTTATCTGGGGACCCTCTGGAAAACATTCAGTACTTC. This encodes CASSLSGDPLENIQYF.